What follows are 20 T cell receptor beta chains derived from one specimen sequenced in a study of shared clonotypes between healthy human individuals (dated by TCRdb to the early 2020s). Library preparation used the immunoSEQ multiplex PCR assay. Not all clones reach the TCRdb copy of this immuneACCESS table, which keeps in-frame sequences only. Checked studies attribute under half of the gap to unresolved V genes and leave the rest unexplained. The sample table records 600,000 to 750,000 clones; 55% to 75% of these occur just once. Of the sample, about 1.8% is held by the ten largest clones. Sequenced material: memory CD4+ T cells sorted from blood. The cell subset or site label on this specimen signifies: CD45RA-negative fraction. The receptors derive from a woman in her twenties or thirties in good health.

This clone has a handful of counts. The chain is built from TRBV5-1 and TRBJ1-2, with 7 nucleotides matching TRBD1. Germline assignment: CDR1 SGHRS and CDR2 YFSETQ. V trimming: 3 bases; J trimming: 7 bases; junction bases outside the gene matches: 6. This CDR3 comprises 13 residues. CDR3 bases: TGCGCCAGCAGCTCAACAGGGGTTCTTGGCTACACCTTC. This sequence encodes CASSSTGVLGYTF.

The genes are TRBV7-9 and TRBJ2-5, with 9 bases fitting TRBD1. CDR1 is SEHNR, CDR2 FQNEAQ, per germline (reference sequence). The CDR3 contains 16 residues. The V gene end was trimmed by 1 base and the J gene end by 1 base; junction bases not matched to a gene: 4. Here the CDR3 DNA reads TGTGCCAGCAGCTTAGTCCCGACAGGGGGCCAAGAGACCCAGTACTTC. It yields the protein CASSLVPTGGQETQYF. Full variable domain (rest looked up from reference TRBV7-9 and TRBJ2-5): DTGVSQNPRHKITKRGQNVTFRCDPISEHNRLYWYRQTLGQGPEFLTYFQNEAQLEKSRLLSDRFSAERPKGSFSTLEIQRTEQGDSAMYLCASSLVPTGGQETQYFGPGTRLLVL.

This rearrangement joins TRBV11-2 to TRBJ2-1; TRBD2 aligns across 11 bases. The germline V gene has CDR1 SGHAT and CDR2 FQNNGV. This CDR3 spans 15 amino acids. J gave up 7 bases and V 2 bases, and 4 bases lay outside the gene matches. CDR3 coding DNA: TGTGCCAGCAGCTTACGACTAGCGGGGTGGAATGAGCAGTTCTTC. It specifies CASSLRLAGWNEQFF.

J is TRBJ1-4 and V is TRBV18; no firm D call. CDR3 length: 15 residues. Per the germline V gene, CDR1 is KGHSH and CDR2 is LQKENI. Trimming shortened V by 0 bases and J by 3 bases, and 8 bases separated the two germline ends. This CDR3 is CASSPPVPANEKLFF. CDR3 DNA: TGTGCCAGCTCACCACCGGTGCCAGCTAATGAAAAACTGTTTTTT.

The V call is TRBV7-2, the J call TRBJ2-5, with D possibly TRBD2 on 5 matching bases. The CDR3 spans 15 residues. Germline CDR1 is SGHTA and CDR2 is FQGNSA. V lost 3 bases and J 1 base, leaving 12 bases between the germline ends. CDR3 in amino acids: CASSFSGEPQETQYF. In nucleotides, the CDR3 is TGTGCCAGCAGCTTTTCCGGGGAGCCCCAAGAGACCCAGTACTTC.

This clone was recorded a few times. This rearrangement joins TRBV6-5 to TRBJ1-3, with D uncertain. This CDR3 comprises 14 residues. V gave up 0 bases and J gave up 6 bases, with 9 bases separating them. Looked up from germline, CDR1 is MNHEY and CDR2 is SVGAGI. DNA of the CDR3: TGTGCCAGCAGTTACTCGGCCTGGGAAAACACCATATATTTT. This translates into CASSYSAWENTIYF.

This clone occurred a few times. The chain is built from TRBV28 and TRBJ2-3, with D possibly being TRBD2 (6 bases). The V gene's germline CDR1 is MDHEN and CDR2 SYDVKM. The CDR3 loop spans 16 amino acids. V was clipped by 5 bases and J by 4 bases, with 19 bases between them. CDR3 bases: TGTGCCAGCAGTACCCATAGTTCCCGGGACTCAGATACGCAGTATTTT. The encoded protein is CASSTHSSRDSDTQYF. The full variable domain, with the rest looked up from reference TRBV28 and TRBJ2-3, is DVKVTQSSRYLVKRTGEKVFLECVQDMDHENMFWYRQDPGLGLRLIYFSYDVKMKEKGDIPEGYSVSREKKERFSLILESASTNQTSMYLCASSTHSSRDSDTQYFGPGTRLTVL.

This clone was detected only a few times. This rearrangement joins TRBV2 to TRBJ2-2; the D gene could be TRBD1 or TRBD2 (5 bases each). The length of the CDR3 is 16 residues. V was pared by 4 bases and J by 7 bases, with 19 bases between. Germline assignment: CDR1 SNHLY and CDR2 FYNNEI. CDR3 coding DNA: TGTGCCAGCAGTGCCCTAGCCGGGACCGCCTACGGGGAGCTGTTTTTT. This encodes CASSALAGTAYGELFF.

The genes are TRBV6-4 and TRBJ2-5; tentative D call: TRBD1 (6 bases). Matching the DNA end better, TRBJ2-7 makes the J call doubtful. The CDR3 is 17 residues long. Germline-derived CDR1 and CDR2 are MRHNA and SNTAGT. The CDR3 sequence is CASSVPGHALWGYEQYF. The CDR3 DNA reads TGTGCCAGCAGCGTACCGGGACACGCTCTGTGGGGTTACGAGCAGTACTTC.

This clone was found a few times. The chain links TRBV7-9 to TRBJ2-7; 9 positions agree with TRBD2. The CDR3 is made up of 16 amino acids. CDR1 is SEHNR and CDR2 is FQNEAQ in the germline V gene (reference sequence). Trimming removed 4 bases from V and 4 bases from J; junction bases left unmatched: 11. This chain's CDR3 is CASSSEPSGMIYEQYF. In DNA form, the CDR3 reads TGTGCCAGCAGCTCCGAACCTAGCGGGATGATATACGAGCAGTACTTC. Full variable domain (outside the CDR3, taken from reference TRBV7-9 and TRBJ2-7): DTGVSQNPRHKITKRGQNVTFRCDPISEHNRLYWYRQTLGQGPEFLTYFQNEAQLEKSRLLSDRFSAERPKGSFSTLEIQRTEQGDSAMYLCASSSEPSGMIYEQYFGPGTRLTVT.

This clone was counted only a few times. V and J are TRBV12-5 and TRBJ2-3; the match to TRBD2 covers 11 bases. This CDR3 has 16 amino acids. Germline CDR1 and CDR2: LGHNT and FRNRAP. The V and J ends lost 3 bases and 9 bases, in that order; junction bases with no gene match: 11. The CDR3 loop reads CASGLSLAGGPRTQYF. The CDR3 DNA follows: TGTGCTAGTGGTTTATCATTAGCGGGAGGGCCGAGGACGCAGTATTTT.

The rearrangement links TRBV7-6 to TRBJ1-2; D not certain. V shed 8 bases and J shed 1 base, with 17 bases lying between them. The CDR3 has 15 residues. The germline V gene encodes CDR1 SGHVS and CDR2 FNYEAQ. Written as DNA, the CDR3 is TGTGCCAGCGCCCCGGGGAGTGGGCATAACTATGGCTACACCTTC. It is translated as CASAPGSGHNYGYTF.

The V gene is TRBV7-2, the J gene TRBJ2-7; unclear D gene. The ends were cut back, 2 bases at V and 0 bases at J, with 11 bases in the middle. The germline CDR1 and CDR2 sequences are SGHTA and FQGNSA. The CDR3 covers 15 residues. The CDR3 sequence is CASSLSAVSSYEQYF. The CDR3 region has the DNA TGTGCCAGCAGCTTATCGGCGGTGAGCTCCTACGAGCAGTACTTC.

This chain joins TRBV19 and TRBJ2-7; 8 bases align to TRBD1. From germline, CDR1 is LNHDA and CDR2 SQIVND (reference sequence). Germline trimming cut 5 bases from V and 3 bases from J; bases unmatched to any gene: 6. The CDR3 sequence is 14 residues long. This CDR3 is CASSDRDRYYEQYF. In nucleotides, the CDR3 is TGTGCCAGTAGTGACCGGGACAGGTACTACGAGCAGTACTTC.

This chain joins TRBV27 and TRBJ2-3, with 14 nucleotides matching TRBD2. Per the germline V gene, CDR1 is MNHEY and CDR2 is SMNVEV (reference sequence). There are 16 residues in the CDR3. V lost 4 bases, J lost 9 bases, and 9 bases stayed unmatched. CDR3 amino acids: CASSWPGLAGEGTQYF. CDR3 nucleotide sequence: TGTGCCAGCAGTTGGCCGGGACTAGCGGGAGAGGGAACGCAGTATTTT.

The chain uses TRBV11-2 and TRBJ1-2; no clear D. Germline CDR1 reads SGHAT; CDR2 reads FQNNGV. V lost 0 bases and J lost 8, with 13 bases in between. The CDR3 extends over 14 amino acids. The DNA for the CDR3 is TGTGCCAGCAGCTTAGATGGGAGGGTAGTGGGCTACACCTTC. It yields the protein CASSLDGRVVGYTF.

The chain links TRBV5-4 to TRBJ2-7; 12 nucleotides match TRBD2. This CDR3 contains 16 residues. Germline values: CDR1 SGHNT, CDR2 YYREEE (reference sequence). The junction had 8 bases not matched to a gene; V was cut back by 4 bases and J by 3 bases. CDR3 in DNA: TGTGCCAGCAGCCGACCGGGACTAGCGGGCTTCTACGAGCAGTACTTC. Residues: CASSRPGLAGFYEQYF.

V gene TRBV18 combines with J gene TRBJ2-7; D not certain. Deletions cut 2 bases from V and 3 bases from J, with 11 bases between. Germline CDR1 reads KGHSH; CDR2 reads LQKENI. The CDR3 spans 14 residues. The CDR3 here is CASSPEGWNYEQYF. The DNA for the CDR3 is TGTGCCAGCTCACCAGAAGGGTGGAACTACGAGCAGTACTTC.

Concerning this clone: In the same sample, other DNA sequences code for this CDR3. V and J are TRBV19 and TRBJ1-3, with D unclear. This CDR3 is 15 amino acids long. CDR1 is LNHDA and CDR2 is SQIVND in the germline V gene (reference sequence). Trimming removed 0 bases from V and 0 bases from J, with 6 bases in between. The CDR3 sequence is CASSIDRSSGNTIYF. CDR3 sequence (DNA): TGTGCCAGTAGTATAGATCGAAGCTCTGGAAACACCATATATTTT.

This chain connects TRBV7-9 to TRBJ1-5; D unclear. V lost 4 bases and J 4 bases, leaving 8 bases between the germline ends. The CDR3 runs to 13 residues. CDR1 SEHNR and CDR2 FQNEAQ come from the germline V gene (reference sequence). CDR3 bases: TGTGCCAGCAGCTATGACGGGAATCAGCCCCAGCATTTT. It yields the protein CASSYDGNQPQHF.